This T cell receptor beta chain derives from a study of T-cell memory formation after mild COVID-19. Germline V CDR1 and CDR2: SGHTA, FQGNSA. The V end lost 3 bases, the J end lost 1 base, and 9 bases lay between the germline ends. CDR3 size: 14 residues. Many counts were recorded for this clonotype. TCRdb ran MiXCR on the 5' RACE reads and lists one entry per CDR3 protein. The sample has 130,000 to 150,000 distinct CDR3 sequences, 5.5% to 7% seen once. What was sequenced was PBMCs or a T cell subset sorted from them (not recorded which). The receptor was isolated from an adult woman who had mild COVID-19 (a few samples of this study predate the infection). Cell type and time point are not known. The chain links TRBV7-2 to TRBJ1-1, with D possibly TRBD1 on 5 matching bases. The CDR3 DNA reads as TGTGCCAGCAGCTTGGCCACAGGGAACACTGAAGCTTTCTTT. Its translation: CASSLATGNTEAFF.